This T cell receptor beta chain is drawn from a study of CXCR3-negative and CXCR3-positive naive CD8 T cells. This CDR3 has 13 residues. Per the germline V gene, CDR1 is MGHDK and CDR2 is SYGVNS. Researchers prepared the TRB cDNA libraries using 5' RACE with UMI labels. TCRdb re-called the 5' RACE reads; every CDR3 protein appears as one record, without DNA. This repertoire comprises some 150,000 distinct CDR3 sequences; its ten largest clones make up around 0.44%. Findings and caveats of the study: Memory CD8+ cells showed much lower diversity, while both naive subsets were comparably high. Whereas memory cells differed, naive CXCR3-negative and CXCR3-positive cells shared similar TRBV-TRBJ usage. Greater hydrophobicity was found in TRB CDR3s of CXCR3-positive naive cells than of CXCR3-negative naive cells.

A remark on this clonotype: Its antigen remains unknown.

The gene calls are TRBV25-1 and TRBJ2-5; TCRdb designates TRBD1, a call that cannot be tested without DNA. This TCR derives from a human donor in good health. Some clones in this sample may be carry-over from other donors' samples. Sequencing input: naive CXCR3+ CD8+ T cells from blood. Subset here: CD45RO-CCR7+CD27+CD95- naive CD8+ T cells expressing CXCR3 (TNR3+). CDR3 protein: CASSEDRVETQYF. Full variable domain (rest looked up from reference TRBV25-1 and TRBJ2-5): EADIYQTPRYLVIGTGKKITLECSQTMGHDKMYWYQQDPGMELHLIHYSYGVNSTEKGDLSSESTVSRIRTEHFPLTLESARPSHTSQYLCASSEDRVETQYFGPGTRLLVL.